The clone carrying this T cell receptor (beta chain) was picked up a small number of times. Its target is not known. This sample is part of a study of human T cells and chemical hapten exposure. For the study at large: Minor volume differences among pooled libraries chiefly drove per-sample TCR yield variation. Study conclusions and caveats: TCRs whose frequency exceeded 1 in 1000 remained the same following DPC sensitization.

The library gave individual cDNA molecules unique molecular identifiers. In the study's own analysis: A per-sample median of about 96,000 TCRs was observed, with counts ranging from about 23,224 to 690,600. MiXCR was run by TCRdb on the RACE reads, yielding one entry per CDR3 protein. V and J calls and clone size were set by TCRdb, not the authors. The sample yields about 80,000 distinct CDR3 sequences, approximately 8.6% seen once. CDR1 and CDR2 from the germline V gene are SQVTM and ANQGSEA. V was pared by 4 bases and J by 3 bases, with 9 bases of the junction left unmatched. The CDR3 is made up of 15 amino acids. The time point was: healthy volunteer bleed at 6 weeks. Total RNA extraction was carried out from unfractionated whole blood.

The source of this sequence is a female donor in good health. Some clones in this sample may be carry-over from other donors' samples. Material: whole blood. The genes are TRBV29-1 and TRBJ2-3, with TRBD2 matching over 8 bases. This CDR3 is CSVVLDRGGTDTQYF. The CDR3 coding sequence is TGCAGCGTTGTACTCGACCGGGGGGGGACAGATACGCAGTATTTT.